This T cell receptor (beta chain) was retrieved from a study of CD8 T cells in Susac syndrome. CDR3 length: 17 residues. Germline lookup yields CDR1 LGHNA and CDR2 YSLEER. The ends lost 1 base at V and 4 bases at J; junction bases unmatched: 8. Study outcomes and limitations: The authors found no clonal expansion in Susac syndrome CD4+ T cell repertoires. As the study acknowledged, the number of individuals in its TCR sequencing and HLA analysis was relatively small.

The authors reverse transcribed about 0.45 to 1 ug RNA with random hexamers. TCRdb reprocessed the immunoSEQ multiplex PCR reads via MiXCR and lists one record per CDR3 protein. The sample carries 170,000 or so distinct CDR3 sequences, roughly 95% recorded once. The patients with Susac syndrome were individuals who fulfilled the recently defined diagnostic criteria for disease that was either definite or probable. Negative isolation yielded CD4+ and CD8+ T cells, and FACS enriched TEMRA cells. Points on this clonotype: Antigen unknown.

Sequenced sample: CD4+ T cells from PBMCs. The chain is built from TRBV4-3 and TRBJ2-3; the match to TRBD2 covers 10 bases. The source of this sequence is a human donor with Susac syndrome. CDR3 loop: CASSQGSSGGLADTQYF. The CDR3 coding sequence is TGCGCCAGCAGCCAAGGAAGTAGCGGGGGGTTGGCAGATACGCAGTATTTT.